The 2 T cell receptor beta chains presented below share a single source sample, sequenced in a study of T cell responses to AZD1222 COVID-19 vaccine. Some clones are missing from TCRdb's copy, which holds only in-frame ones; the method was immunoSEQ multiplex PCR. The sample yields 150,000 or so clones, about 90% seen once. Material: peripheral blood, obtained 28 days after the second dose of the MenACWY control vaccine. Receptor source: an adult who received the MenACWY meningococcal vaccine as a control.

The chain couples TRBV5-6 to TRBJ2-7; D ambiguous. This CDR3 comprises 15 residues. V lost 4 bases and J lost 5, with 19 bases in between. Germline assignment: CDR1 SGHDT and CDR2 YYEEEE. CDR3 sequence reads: CASSQSGPFEDEQYF. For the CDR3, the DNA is TGTGCCAGCAGCCAGTCCGGGCCTTTTGAGGACGAGCAGTACTTC. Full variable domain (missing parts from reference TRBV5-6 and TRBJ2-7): DAGVTQSPTHLIKTRGQQVTLRCSPKSGHDTVSWYQQALGQGPQFIFQYYEEEERQRGNFPDRFSGHQFPNYSSELNVNALLLGDSALYLCASSQSGPFEDEQYFGPGTRLTVT.

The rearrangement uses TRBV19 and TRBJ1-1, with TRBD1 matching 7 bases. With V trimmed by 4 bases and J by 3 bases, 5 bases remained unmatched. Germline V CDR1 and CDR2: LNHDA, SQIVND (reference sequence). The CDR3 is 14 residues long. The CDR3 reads CASSTQGRDTEAFF. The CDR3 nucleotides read TGTGCCAGTAGTACACAGGGGAGGGACACTGAAGCTTTCTTT. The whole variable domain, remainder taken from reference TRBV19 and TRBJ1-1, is DGGITQSPKYLFRKEGQNVTLSCEQNLNHDAMYWYRQDPGQGLRLIYYSQIVNDFQKGDIAEGYSVSREKKESFPLTVTSAQKNPTAFYLCASSTQGRDTEAFFGQGTRLTVV.